Included here is one T cell receptor (beta chain) sequence, with context. No antigen is known for it. The data were obtained in a study of shared clonotypes between healthy human individuals. For the study at large: The donor pool was made up of two women and three men aged 18 to 49. Study-wide results and limits: Generally, naive subsets came out with larger estimated richness than memory subsets. Non-shared clonotypes had lower generation probabilities than those shared by all four donors.

The germline V gene encodes CDR1 MNHEY and CDR2 SVGAGI. The germline V and J ends were trimmed by 1 base and 3 bases, with 9 bases remaining between them. The CDR3 extends over 14 amino acids. In the sorted-subset replicate PCRs, about 200 ng DNA, 25,000 to 30,000 T cell genomes, was used. The data were produced by immunoSEQ multiplex PCR, yet TCRdb's version contains in-frame clones alone and is incomplete. This table holds roughly 2,000,000 clones, less than 95% found once. Cells designated naive CD8 were CD45RO-negative and were positively selected for CCR7, with terminally differentiated effector memory CD45RA+ cells excluded.

The sequence was obtained from a young man in good health. The V gene is TRBV6-5, the J gene TRBJ1-1; D is uncertain. Sequences were obtained from naive CD8+ T cells sorted from blood. DNA for the CDR3: TGTGCCAGCAGTTACTTTCGGGTCGACACTGAAGCTTTCTTT. Translation gives CASSYFRVDTEAFF.